Below, 19 T cell receptor beta chains from the same sample are listed, as sequenced in a study of response to subunit inactivated influenza vaccine (dated by TCRdb to 2016 to 2018). The receptor library was made with RT-PCR. The sequencing machine was an Illumina HiSeq 2500. In-frame beta chains were kept once TCRdb had trimmed the public reads at Q25 with fastp and called clones with MiXCR. Duplicate CDR3 protein sequences are folded into a single record with the most common DNA and genes. This sample is represented by some 190,000 distinct CDR3 sequences; around 15% of them were singletons. The top ten clones comprise roughly 24% of the sample. The sample consisted of CD8+ T cells sorted from PBMCs, taken more than 4 days after vaccination. All receptors come from a man aged 45-65 years who received an inactivated influenza vaccine. Donor details come from another sample of the same person, matched by shared clones.

This clonotype was detected only a few times. The genes are TRBV5-1 and TRBJ2-3, with 8 bases identical to TRBD2. J was trimmed by 0 bases and V by 3 bases; bases with no gene match: 6. The V gene's germline CDR1 is SGHRS and CDR2 YFSETQ. The CDR3 contains 16 residues. The CDR3 here is CASSSLAGISTDTQYF. CDR3 DNA: TGCGCCAGCAGCTCTCTAGCGGGTATTAGCACAGATACGCAGTATTTT. The complete variable domain, with remaining parts taken from reference TRBV5-1 and TRBJ2-3, reads KAGVTQTPRYLIKTRGQQVTLSCSPISGHRSVSWYQQTPGQGLQFLFEYFSETQRNKGNFPGRFSGRQFSNSRSEMNVSTLELGDSALYLCASSSLAGISTDTQYFGPGTRLTVL.

This clonotype was seen many times. The gene calls are TRBV7-2 and TRBJ2-3; D gene ambiguous. V lost 5 bases, J lost 1 base, and 10 bases lay in between. Germline lookup yields CDR1 SGHTA and CDR2 FQGNSA. CDR3 size: 14 residues. Written as DNA, the CDR3 is TGTGCCAGCAGCCTTCTTGGAGGCACAGATACGCAGTATTTT. It yields the protein CASSLLGGTDTQYF.

The chain uses TRBV11-2 and TRBJ2-4; D could derive from TRBD1 or TRBD2 (5 bases each). Trimming removed 4 bases at V and 8 bases at J, with 24 bases between. Germline-derived CDR1 and CDR2 are SGHAT and FQNNGV. This CDR3 has 17 residues. The CDR3 DNA is TGTGCCAGCAGCTCTCCTCTTTTGGCTACGCTGGGGGACATTCAGTACTTC. Amino acid sequence: CASSSPLLATLGDIQYF.

Many counts were recorded for this clonotype. V gene TRBV19 combines with J gene TRBJ2-3; 8 bases are a match to TRBD2. V trimming: 6 bases; J trimming: 4 bases; junction bases outside the gene matches: 12. The germline V gene has CDR1 LNHDA and CDR2 SQIVND (reference sequence). The CDR3 has 16 amino acids. CDR3 DNA sequence: TGTGCCAGTAGGGCTATCGGGCTAGCGGGTCCAGATACGCAGTATTTT. Its translation: CASRAIGLAGPDTQYF.

The sample holds a few counts of this clonotype. The rearrangement joins TRBV14 to TRBJ2-7; TRBD1 matches 7 bases. The germline V gene has CDR1 SGHDN and CDR2 FVKESK. V dropped 0 bases and J dropped 2; count of bases not matched to a gene: 7. The CDR3 contains 16 residues. CDR3 sequence reads: CASSQELSGQTYEQYF. DNA of the CDR3: TGTGCCAGCAGCCAAGAACTATCGGGACAGACCTACGAGCAGTACTTC.

This sequence joins TRBV5-1 and TRBJ1-3; D is uncertain. In germline, CDR1 is SGHRS, CDR2 YFSETQ. The ends were cut back, 4 bases at V and 11 bases at J, with 13 bases in the middle. The CDR3 totals 12 residues. Written as DNA, the CDR3 is TGCGCCAGCAGCCCCCCGGATGGGTCCATATATTTT. Its translation is CASSPPDGSIYF.

The V gene is TRBV20-1, the J gene TRBJ2-7; D remains ambiguous. Germline V gene data show CDR1 as DFQATT and CDR2 as SNEGSKA (reference sequence). This CDR3 comprises 13 residues. Between the trimmed V and J ends, which lost 0 bases and 4 bases, there was a span of 10 bases. The CDR3, as DNA: TGCAGTGCTAGAGATCCAGGCGAGTACGAGCAGTACTTC. It codes for CSARDPGEYEQYF.

This clonotype was picked up many times. V gene TRBV13 combines with J gene TRBJ2-5, with TRBD2 identical over 8 bases. CDR1 PRHDT and CDR2 FYEKMQ come from the germline V gene (reference sequence). The CDR3 length is 14 residues. V was pared by 3 bases and J by 5 bases, with 5 bases of the junction left unmatched. This chain's CDR3 is CASSFGTREETQYF. The DNA for the CDR3 is TGTGCCAGCAGCTTCGGGACTAGAGAGGAGACCCAGTACTTC.

This clonotype is a singleton in its sample. The chain links TRBV7-2 to TRBJ2-1; D might be TRBD2 (5 bases). CDR1 is SGHTA and CDR2 is FQGNSA in the germline V gene. V was shortened by 1 base and J by 8 bases, with 12 bases between the two germline ends. This CDR3 comprises 14 residues. The CDR3 protein is CASSLGRGFDEQFF. CDR3 DNA sequence: TGTGCCAGCAGCTTAGGCCGGGGTTTCGATGAGCAGTTCTTC.

The chain employs TRBV18 and TRBJ2-5; D uncertain. Germline V lookup: CDR1 KGHSH, CDR2 LQKENI. V lost 0 bases and J 1 base, leaving 9 bases between the germline ends. This CDR3 comprises 15 residues. The chain's CDR3 is CASSPPAAVQETQYF. As DNA, the CDR3 is TGTGCCAGCTCACCACCGGCGGCAGTCCAAGAGACCCAGTACTTC. The full variable domain, its missing parts supplied by reference TRBV18 and TRBJ2-5, is NAGVMQNPRHLVRRRGQEARLRCSPMKGHSHVYWYRQLPEEGLKFMVYLQKENIIDESGMPKERFSAEFPKEGPSILRIQQVVRGDSAAYFCASSPPAAVQETQYFGPGTRLLVL.

The V and J genes are TRBV20-1 and TRBJ2-5; D may be TRBD2 (6 bases). Germline CDR1 and CDR2: DFQATT and SNEGSKA (reference sequence). The CDR3 extends over 14 amino acids. The V gene lost 4 bases and the J gene lost 0 bases, with 12 bases spanning the gap. The DNA of the CDR3 is TGCAGTGCTAACCGGGACTGGTACCAAGAGACCCAGTACTTC. Translated: CSANRDWYQETQYF.

The J gene is TRBJ2-5, the V gene TRBV28; tentatively, D is TRBD1 (6 bases). The germline V gene has CDR1 MDHEN and CDR2 SYDVKM. The V end was cut by 5 bases, the J end by 5 bases, with 21 bases between. This CDR3 comprises 16 residues. In DNA form, the CDR3 reads TGTGCCAGCAGTAACGACAGGCCACCCGATAGGGAGACCCAGTACTTC. Protein sequence: CASSNDRPPDRETQYF. The full variable domain, with the rest looked up from reference TRBV28 and TRBJ2-5, is DVKVTQSSRYLVKRTGEKVFLECVQDMDHENMFWYRQDPGLGLRLIYFSYDVKMKEKGDIPEGYSVSREKKERFSLILESASTNQTSMYLCASSNDRPPDRETQYFGPGTRLLVL.

This clonotype was counted between two and nine times. A read error is possible here, since a much larger clone lies one base away. This sequence joins TRBV27 and TRBJ2-7; D is uncertain. Germline V gene lookup returns CDR1 MNHEY and CDR2 SMNVEV (reference sequence). CDR3 length equals 12 residues. The V end was cut by 7 bases, the J end by 4 bases, with 11 bases between. CDR3 loop: CASKSGLYEQYF. CDR3 sequence (DNA): TGTGCCAGCAAATCCGGCCTTTACGAGCAGTACTTC.

This clonotype was observed a handful of times. V and J are TRBV9 and TRBJ2-1, with TRBD2 matching over 7 bases. The CDR3 is 13 residues long. Germline CDR1 SGDLS, CDR2 YYNGEE. V lost 3 bases and J lost 4; bases outside the gene matches: 1. CDR3 nucleotides: TGTGCCAGCAGCGGGGACTATTACAATGAGCAGTTCTTC. Protein sequence: CASSGDYYNEQFF.

This clonotype came up a few times. The CDR3 reads CASSPGLAAPGYIQYF. The CDR3 DNA follows: TGTGCCAGCAGCCCCGGACTAGCGGCGCCAGGGTACATTCAGTACTTC. V is TRBV4-2 and J is TRBJ2-4; 10 nucleotides align to TRBD2. V gave up 4 bases and J gave up 8 bases; unmatched junction bases: 11. The CDR3 is 16 residues long. Germline V gives CDR1 LGHNA, CDR2 YNFKEQ.

This clonotype was counted many times. This chain links TRBV4-3 with TRBJ2-7; TRBD2 matches at 14 bases. The V gene end was trimmed by 3 bases and the J gene end by 5 bases; junction bases not matched to a gene: 6. CDR3 size: 16 residues. Per the germline V gene, CDR1 is LGHNA and CDR2 is YSLEER. CDR3 in DNA: TGCGCCAGCAGCCATCGGACTAGCGGGGGGAGACACGAGCAGTACTTC. This encodes CASSHRTSGGRHEQYF.

This clonotype was seen a handful of times. The chain links TRBV28 to TRBJ1-3; tentatively, D is TRBD1 (5 bases). The germline V gene has CDR1 MDHEN and CDR2 SYDVKM. The CDR3 runs 14 residues. The V end lost 6 bases, the J end lost 2 bases, and 11 bases lay between the germline ends. The CDR3 DNA follows: TGTGCCAGCAGCCTCAGGGATCCTGGAAACACCATATATTTT. Its translation: CASSLRDPGNTIYF.

A few counts support this clonotype. The chain has TRBV7-9 and TRBJ2-2, with D possibly being TRBD2 (6 bases). Germline values: CDR1 SEHNR, CDR2 FQNEAQ (reference sequence). V lost 5 bases and J lost 4, with 11 bases in between. The CDR3 runs 14 residues. The CDR3 DNA sequence: TGTGCCAGCAGCCATAGCGGATTCACCGGGGAGCTGTTTTTT. This translates into CASSHSGFTGELFF. The full variable domain, completed using reference TRBV7-9 and TRBJ2-2, is DTGVSQNPRHKITKRGQNVTFRCDPISEHNRLYWYRQTLGQGPEFLTYFQNEAQLEKSRLLSDRFSAERPKGSFSTLEIQRTEQGDSAMYLCASSHSGFTGELFFGEGSRLTVL.

V gene TRBV6-1 combines with J gene TRBJ2-5; D tentatively reads TRBD1 or TRBD2 (5 bases each). Germline-derived CDR1 and CDR2 are MNHNS and SASEGT. The CDR3 has 14 amino acids. V lost 10 bases, J lost 3 bases, and 18 bases lay in between. The CDR3 DNA is TGTGCCACCCGAACCGGACTGGGGGAAGAGACCCAGTACTTC. Encoded protein: CATRTGLGEETQYF.